The clone carrying this T cell receptor beta chain was observed a single time. The entry originates in a study of blood T cell repertoires in COVID-19. Study details: The United States, Italy and Spain supplied acute and convalescent COVID-19 samples.

In the study's own analysis: Amplification with reference gene primers provided the estimates of nucleated cell counts. Method: immunoSEQ multiplex PCR; TCRdb's copy keeps in-frame clones and lacks some. That table is the source of V, J and clone size, and D and trimming were worked out from the DNA. The repertoire holds 200,000 to 300,000 clones, approximately 86% seen once, with around 6% in the top ten. The V and J ends lost 6 bases and 2 bases, in that order; junction bases with no gene match: 10. Germline-derived CDR1 and CDR2 are KGHSH and LQKENI. The CDR3 runs 15 residues. The material sequenced was peripheral blood. The chain links TRBV18 to TRBJ2-7; 7 positions agree with TRBD1. This clonotype originated in a human donor in a cohort sampled during active COVID-19. The chain's CDR3 is CASSFVPGQPYEQYF. In nucleotides, the CDR3 is TGTGCCAGCTCTTTCGTCCCGGGACAGCCCTACGAGCAGTACTTC.